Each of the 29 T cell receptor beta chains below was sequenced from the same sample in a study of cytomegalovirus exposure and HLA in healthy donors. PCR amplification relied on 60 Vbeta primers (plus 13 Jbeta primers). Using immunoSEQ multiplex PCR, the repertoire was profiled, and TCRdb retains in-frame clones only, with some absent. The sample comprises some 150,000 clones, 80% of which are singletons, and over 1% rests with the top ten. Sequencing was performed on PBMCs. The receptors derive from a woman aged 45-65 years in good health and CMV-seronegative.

This CDR3 reads CASSGRVQETQYF. The DNA for the CDR3 is TGTGCCAGCAGTGGGCGGGTGCAAGAGACCCAGTACTTC. This rearrangement joins TRBV2 to TRBJ2-5, with TRBD2 as a possible D gene (5 bases). The CDR3 has 13 residues. Germline lookup yields CDR1 SNHLY and CDR2 FYNNEI. Trimming stripped 4 bases from V and 2 bases from J, with 8 bases between.

In DNA, the CDR3 is TGTGCCAGCAGCAAAAGACGGCGGACAGGGACATACCGTGGGGAGCAGTACTTC. This gives the protein CASSKRRRTGTYRGEQYF. V is TRBV21-1 and J is TRBJ2-7; the table calls TRBD1, which could not be checked here. TRBV21-1 is labeled a pseudogene. There are 18 residues in the CDR3.

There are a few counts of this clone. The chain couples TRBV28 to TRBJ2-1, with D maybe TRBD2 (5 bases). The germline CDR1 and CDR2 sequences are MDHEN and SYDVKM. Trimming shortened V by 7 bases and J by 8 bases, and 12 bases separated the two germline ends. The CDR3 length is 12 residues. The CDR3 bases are TGTGCCAGCATGGAGGTTTGGGATGAGCAGTTCTTC. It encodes CASMEVWDEQFF.

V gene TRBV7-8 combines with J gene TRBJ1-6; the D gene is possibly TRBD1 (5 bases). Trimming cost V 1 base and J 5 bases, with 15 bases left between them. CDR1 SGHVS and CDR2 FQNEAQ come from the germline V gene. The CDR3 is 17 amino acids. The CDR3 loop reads CASSLGGGSVNNSPLHF. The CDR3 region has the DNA TGTGCCAGCAGCTTAGGGGGGGGATCGGTCAATAATTCACCCCTCCACTTT.

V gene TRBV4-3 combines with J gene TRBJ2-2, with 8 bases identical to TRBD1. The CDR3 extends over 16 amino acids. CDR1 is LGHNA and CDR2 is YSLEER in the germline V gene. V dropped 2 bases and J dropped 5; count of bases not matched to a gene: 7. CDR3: CASSQQGARRTGELFF. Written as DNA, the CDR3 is TGCGCCAGCAGCCAACAGGGGGCGCGTCGGACCGGGGAGCTGTTTTTT.

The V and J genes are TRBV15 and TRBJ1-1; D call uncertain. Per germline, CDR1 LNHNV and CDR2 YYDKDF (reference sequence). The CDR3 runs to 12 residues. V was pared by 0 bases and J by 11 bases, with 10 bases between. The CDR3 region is CATSRDLGRAFF. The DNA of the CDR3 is TGTGCCACCAGCAGAGATCTGGGCCGGGCTTTCTTT. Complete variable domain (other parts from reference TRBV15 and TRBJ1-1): DAMVIQNPRYQVTQFGKPVTLSCSQTLNHNVMYWYQQKSSQAPKLLFHYYDKDFNNEADTPDNFQSRRPNTSFCFLDIRSPGLGDTAMYLCATSRDLGRAFFGQGTRLTVV.

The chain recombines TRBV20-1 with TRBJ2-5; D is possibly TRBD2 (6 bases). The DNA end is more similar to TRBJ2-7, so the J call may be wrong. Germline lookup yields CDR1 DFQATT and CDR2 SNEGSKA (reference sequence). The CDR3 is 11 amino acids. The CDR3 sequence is CSACREYEQYF. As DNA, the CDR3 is TGCAGTGCTTGCCGGGAGTACGAGCAGTACTTC.

CDR3 region: CASSLVTGGTADTEAFF. The CDR3 DNA is TGTGCCAGCAGCTTAGTGACAGGGGGGACTGCGGACACTGAAGCTTTCTTT. The chain is built from TRBV11-2 and TRBJ1-1, with 9 positions matching TRBD1. There are 17 residues in the CDR3. Germline trimming cut 1 base from V and 3 bases from J; bases unmatched to any gene: 9. CDR1 is SGHAT, CDR2 FQNNGV, per germline.

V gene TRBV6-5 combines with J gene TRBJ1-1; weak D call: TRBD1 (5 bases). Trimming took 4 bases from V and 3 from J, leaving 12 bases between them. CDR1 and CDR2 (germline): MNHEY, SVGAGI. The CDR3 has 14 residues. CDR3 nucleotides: TGTGCCAGCAGTTGGGGGGGGGAGGACACTGAAGCTTTCTTT. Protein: CASSWGGEDTEAFF.

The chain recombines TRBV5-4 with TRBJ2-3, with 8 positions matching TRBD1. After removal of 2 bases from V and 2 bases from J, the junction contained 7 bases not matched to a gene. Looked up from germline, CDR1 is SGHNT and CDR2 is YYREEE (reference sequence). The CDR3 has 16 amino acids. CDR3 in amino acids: CASSFRQGSVTDTQYF. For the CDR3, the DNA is TGTGCCAGCAGCTTCCGACAGGGGTCGGTCACAGATACGCAGTATTTT.

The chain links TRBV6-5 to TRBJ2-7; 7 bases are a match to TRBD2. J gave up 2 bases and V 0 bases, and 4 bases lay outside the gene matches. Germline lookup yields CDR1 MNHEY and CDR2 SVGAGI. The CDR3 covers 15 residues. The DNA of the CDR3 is TGTGCCAGCAGTTACTCATCCGCGGGGGCCTACGAGCAGTACTTC. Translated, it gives CASSYSSAGAYEQYF.

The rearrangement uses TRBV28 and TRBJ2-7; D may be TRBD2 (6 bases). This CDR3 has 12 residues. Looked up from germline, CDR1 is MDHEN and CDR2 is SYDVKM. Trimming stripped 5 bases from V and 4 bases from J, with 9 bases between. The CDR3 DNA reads TGTGCCAGCAGTCCCGCGGGGTACGAGCAGTACTTC. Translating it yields CASSPAGYEQYF.

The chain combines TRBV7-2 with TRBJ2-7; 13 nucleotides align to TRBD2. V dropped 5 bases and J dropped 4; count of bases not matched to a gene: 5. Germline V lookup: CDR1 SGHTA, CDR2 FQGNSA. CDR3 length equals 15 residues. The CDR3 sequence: CASSRTSGGDYEQYF. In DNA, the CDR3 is TGTGCCAGCAGCCGAACTAGCGGGGGGGATTACGAGCAGTACTTC.

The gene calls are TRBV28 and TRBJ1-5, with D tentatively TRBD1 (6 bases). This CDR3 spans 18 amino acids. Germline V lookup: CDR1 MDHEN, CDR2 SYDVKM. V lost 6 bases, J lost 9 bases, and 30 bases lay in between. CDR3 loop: CASSSNLPGQGGEWPQHF. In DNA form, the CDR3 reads TGTGCCAGCAGCTCCAACCTCCCGGGACAAGGGGGAGAGTGGCCCCAGCATTTT.

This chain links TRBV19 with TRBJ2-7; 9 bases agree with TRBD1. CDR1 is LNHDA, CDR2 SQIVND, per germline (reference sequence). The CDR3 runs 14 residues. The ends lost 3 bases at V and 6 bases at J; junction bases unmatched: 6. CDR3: CASSILTGGGEQYF. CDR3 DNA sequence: TGTGCCAGTAGTATTCTGACAGGGGGAGGCGAGCAGTACTTC.

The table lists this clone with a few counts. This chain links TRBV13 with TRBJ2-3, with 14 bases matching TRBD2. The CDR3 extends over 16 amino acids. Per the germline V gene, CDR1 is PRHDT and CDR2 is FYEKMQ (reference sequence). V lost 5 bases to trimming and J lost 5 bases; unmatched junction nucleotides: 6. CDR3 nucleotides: TGTGCCAGCAGCCTGACGGGACTAGCGGGAGTAGATACGCAGTATTTT. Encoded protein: CASSLTGLAGVDTQYF.

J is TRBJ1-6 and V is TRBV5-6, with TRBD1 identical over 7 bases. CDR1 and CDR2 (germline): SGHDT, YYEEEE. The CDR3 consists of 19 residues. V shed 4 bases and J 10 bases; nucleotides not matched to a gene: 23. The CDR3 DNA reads TGTGCCAGCAGCCGCGCGACCAAGGACACAGGGGCCTTCGGGTCACCCCTCCACTTT. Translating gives CASSRATKDTGAFGSPLHF.

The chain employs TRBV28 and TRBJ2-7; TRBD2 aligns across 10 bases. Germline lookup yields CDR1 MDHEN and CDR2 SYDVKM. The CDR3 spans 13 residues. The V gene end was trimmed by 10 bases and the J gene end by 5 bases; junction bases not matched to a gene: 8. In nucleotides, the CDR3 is TGTGCCACTTTAGCGGGAGGTTTTCACGAGCAGTACTTC. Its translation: CATLAGGFHEQYF.

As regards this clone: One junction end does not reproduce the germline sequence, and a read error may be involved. CDR3 protein: CASSFSLAGNTGELFF. CDR3 DNA: TGTGCTAGCAGCTTTTCACTAGCGGGAAATACCGGGGAGCTGTTTTTT. This chain joins TRBV7-7 and TRBJ2-2; 10 bases line up with TRBD2. CDR3 length: 16 residues. Germline V gene sequence: CDR1 SSHAT, CDR2 FNYEAQ (reference sequence).

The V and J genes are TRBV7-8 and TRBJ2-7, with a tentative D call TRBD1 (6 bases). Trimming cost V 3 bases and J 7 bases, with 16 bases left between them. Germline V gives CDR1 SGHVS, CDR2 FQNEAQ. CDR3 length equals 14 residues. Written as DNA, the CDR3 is TGTGCCAGCAGCTTTTTACAAGGGGGTAGTGAGCAGTACTTC. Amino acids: CASSFLQGGSEQYF.

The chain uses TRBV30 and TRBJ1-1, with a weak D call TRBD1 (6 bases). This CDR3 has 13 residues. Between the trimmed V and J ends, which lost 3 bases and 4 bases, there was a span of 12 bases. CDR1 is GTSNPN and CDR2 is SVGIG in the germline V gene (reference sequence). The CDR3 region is CAWRAGASTEAFF. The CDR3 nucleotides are TGTGCCTGGAGAGCAGGGGCAAGCACTGAAGCTTTCTTT.

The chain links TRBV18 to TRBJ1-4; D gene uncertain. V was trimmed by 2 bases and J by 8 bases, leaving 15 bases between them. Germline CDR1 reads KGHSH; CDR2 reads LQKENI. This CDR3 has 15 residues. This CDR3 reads CASSPSLSSGEKLFF. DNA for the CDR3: TGTGCCAGCTCACCATCCTTGTCCTCGGGAGAAAAACTGTTTTTT. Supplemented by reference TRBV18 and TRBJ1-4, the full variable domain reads NAGVMQNPRHLVRRRGQEARLRCSPMKGHSHVYWYRQLPEEGLKFMVYLQKENIIDESGMPKERFSAEFPKEGPSILRIQQVVRGDSAAYFCASSPSLSSGEKLFFGSGTQLSVL.

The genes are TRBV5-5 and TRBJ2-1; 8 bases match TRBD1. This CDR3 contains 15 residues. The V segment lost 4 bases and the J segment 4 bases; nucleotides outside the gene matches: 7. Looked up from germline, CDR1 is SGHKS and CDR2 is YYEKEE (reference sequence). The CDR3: CASSLQGALYNEQFF. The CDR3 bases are TGTGCCAGCAGCCTTCAGGGGGCCTTGTACAATGAGCAGTTCTTC.

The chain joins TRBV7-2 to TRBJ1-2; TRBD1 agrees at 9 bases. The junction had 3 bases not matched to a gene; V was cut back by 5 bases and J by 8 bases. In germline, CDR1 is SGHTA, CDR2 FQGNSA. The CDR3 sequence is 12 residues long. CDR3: CASSLQGAGYTF. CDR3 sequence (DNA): TGTGCCAGCAGCCTACAGGGGGCCGGCTACACCTTC.

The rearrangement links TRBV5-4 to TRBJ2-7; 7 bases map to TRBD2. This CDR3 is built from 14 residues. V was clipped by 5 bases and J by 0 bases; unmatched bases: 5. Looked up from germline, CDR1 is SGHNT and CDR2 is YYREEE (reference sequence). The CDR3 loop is CASRLGGNSYEQYF. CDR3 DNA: TGTGCCAGCAGGCTCGGGGGGAACTCCTACGAGCAGTACTTC.

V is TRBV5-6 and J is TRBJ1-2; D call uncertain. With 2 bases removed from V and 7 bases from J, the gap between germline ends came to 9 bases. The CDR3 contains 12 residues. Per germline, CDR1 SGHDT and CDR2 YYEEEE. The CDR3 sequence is CASSLLGGGYTF. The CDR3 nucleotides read TGTGCCAGCAGCTTATTAGGAGGTGGCTACACCTTC.

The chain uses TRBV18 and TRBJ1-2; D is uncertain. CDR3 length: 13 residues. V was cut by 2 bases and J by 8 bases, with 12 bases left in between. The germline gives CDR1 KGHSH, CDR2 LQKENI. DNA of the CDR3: TGTGCCAGCTCACCAGCGAGGGAGGAAGGCTACACCTTC. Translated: CASSPAREEGYTF.

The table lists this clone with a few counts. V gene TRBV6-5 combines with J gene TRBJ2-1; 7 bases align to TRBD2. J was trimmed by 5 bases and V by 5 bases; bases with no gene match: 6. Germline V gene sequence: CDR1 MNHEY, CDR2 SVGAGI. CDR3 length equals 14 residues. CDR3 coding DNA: TGTGCCAGCAGTACGGGGGAGGGACACAATGAGCAGTTCTTC. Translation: CASSTGEGHNEQFF.

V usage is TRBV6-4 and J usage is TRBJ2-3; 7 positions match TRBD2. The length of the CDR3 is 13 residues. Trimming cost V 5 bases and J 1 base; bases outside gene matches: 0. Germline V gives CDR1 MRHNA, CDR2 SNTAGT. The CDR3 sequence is CASSSGGTDTQYF. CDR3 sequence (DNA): TGTGCCAGCAGTAGCGGGGGCACAGATACGCAGTATTTT.